Listed below are T cell receptor beta chains from one sample, sequenced in a study of shared clonotypes between healthy human individuals. Assay used: immunoSEQ multiplex PCR; TCRdb lists only in-frame clones, some missing. The sample lists 1.4 million or so clones; approximately 98.5% were seen once. What was sequenced was naive CD4+ T cells sorted from blood. These receptors came from a man aged 30 to 45 in good health. Each CDR3 is given with its conserved first and last residue. A D gene is named only where the DNA matches it firmly. Size values are once, few and many counts, or a class for expanded clones, and some rows have none.

v_call	d_call	clone_size	j_call	cdr3_nt	cdr3_aa
TRBV7-3	TRBD2	-	TRBJ2-1	TGTGCCAGCAGCCCTCTTAGCGGGAGGGCCTTCAATGAGCAGTTCTTC	CASSPLSGRAFNEQFF
TRBV30	-	-	TRBJ2-4	TGTGCCTGGATAGGCAGGTCCAAAAACATTCAGTACTTC	CAWIGRSKNIQYF
TRBV5-8	-	-	TRBJ2-1	TGTGCCAGCAGCTTTCATGAGCAGTTCTTC	CASSFHEQFF
TRBV27	-	-	TRBJ2-3	TGTGCCAGCAGTCTTCGACCCCTGGGCAAGGTTGATACGCAGTATTTT	CASSLRPLGKVDTQYF
TRBV30	-	-	TRBJ2-5	TGTGCCTGGAGTGTCTCAGAGACCCAGTACTTC	CAWSVSETQYF
TRBV13	-	-	TRBJ2-5	TGTGCCAGCAGCTTAGACAGGGAAGAGACCCAGTACTTC	CASSLDREETQYF
TRBV19	TRBD2	-	TRBJ2-1	TGTGCCAGCCGCCGTAGCGGGCCCTACAATGAGCAGTTCTTC	CASRRSGPYNEQFF
TRBV10-2	-	-	TRBJ2-1	TGCGCCAGCAGATTACCAACGGGCAGGACGGGGAATGAGCAGTTCTTC	CASRLPTGRTGNEQFF
TRBV13	TRBD2	-	TRBJ2-7	TGTGCCAGCAGCCCCGGACTAGCGGGAGGTTACGAGCAGTACTTC	CASSPGLAGGYEQYF
TRBV5-1	TRBD1	-	TRBJ1-1	TGCGCCAGCAGCTCAACGGGACAGGGGTTCCCTCGGACTGAAGCTTTCTTT	CASSSTGQGFPRTEAFF
TRBV2	TRBD2	-	TRBJ2-1	TGTGCCAGCAGTGACGGGCTAGCGGGAGCCGGTGAGCAGTTCTTC	CASSDGLAGAGEQFF
TRBV9	TRBD2	-	TRBJ2-1	TGTGCCAGCAGCGCTAGCGGTACCTCCTACAATGAGCAGTTCTTC	CASSASGTSYNEQFF
TRBV18	-	-	TRBJ1-5	TGTGCCAGCTCACCCGAACGTGGGGATAGCAATCAGCCCCAGCATTTT	CASSPERGDSNQPQHF
TRBV30	-	once	TRBJ1-5	TGTGCCTGGAGTGTACGTTCGGGTGTATTCCAAATGCCCCAGCATTTT	CAWSVRSGVFQMPQHF
TRBV5-4	TRBD2	once	TRBJ2-7	TGTGCCAGCAGCTTGCGGGGGGGCTATAACGAGCAGTACTTC	CASSLRGGYNEQYF
TRBV20-1	TRBD2	-	TRBJ2-7	TGCAGTGCTTGGACTAGCGGGATACGGTACTTC	CSAWTSGIRYF
TRBV7-7	-	-	TRBJ2-7	TGTGCTAGCAGCCTGACTCCTACCTCCTACGAGCAGTACTTC	CASSLTPTSYEQYF
TRBV19	TRBD2	-	TRBJ2-1	TGTGCCAGTAGCCGGAGTAGCGGGAGTGGTTACAATGAGCAGTTCTTC	CASSRSSGSGYNEQFF
TRBV5-4	-	-	TRBJ1-1	TGTGCCAGCAGCTCGAGAGGAAGAGCTTTCTTT	CASSSRGRAFF
TRBV6-1	TRBD1	-	TRBJ2-7	TGTGCCAGCAGTCCCTCGACAGGGTCGGGCGAGCAGTACTTC	CASSPSTGSGEQYF